This entry is about one T cell receptor beta chain. Its antigen remains unidentified. This entry belongs to a study of T cells in women clearing cervical HPV infection. General observations from the study: CIN3+ cases had significantly higher TCR richness than controls; evenness did not differ.

Here immunoSEQ multiplex PCR was the method, and the copy in TCRdb shows in-frame clones only, minus some. The table for this sample gives 15,000 or so clones. Sequenced: blood buffy coat. The sequence was collected from a woman aged 18 to 75 with a cervical HPV16 infection that either progressed to CIN3+ or cleared (not recorded which).

The sequenced CDR3 bases are TGCGCCAGCGCTCGGGCCAGGGGCAGTGGGACTAGCGGTCAAGAGACC. Its translation: CASARARGSGTSGQET. The full CDR3 is CASARARGSGTSGQETQYF. The V gene is TRBV5-1, the J gene TRBJ2-5; TRBD2 matches at 11 bases. The read is 3 residues too short to cover the CDR3 end, so that end is filled in from the germline J gene. Germline V gene lookup returns CDR1 SGHRS and CDR2 YFSETQ. Germline trimming cut 7 bases from V and 2 bases from J; bases unmatched to any gene: 19. CDR3 length equals 19 residues.